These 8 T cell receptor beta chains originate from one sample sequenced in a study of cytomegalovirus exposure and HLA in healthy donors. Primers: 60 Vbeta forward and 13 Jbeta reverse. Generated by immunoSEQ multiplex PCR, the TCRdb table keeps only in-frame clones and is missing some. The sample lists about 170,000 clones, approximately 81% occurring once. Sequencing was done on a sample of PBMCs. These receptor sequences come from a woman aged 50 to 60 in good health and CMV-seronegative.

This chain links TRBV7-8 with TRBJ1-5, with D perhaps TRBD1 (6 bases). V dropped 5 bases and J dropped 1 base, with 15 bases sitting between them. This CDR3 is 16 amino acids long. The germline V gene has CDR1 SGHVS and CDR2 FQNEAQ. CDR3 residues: CASSGNRVISNQPQHF. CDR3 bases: TGTGCCAGCAGCGGAAACAGGGTAATCAGCAATCAGCCCCAGCATTTT.

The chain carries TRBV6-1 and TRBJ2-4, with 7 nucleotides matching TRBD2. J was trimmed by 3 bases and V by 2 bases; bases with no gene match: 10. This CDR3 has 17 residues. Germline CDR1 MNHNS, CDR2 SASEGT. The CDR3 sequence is CASSEKYGGSHKNIQYF. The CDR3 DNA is TGTGCCAGCAGTGAAAAGTACGGGGGGTCTCACAAAAACATTCAGTACTTC.

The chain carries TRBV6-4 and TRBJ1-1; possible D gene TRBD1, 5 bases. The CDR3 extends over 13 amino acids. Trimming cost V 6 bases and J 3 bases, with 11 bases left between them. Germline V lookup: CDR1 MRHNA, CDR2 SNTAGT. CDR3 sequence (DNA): TGTGCCAGCAGGCATGGGGGGGACACTGAAGCTTTCTTT. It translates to CASRHGGDTEAFF.

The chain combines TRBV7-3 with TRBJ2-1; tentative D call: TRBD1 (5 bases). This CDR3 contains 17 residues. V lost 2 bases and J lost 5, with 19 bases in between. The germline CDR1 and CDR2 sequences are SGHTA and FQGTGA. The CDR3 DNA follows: TGTGCCAGCAGCTTAGGCCCAGGGCAGAGAACTAACAATGAGCAGTTCTTC. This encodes CASSLGPGQRTNNEQFF.

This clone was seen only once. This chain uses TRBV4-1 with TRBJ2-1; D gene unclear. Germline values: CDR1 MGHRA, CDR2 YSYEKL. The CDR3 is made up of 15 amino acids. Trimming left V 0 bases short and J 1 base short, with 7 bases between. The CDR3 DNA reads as TGCGCCAGCAGCCAAGATGGGCAGTCCTACAATGAGCAGTTCTTC. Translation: CASSQDGQSYNEQFF.

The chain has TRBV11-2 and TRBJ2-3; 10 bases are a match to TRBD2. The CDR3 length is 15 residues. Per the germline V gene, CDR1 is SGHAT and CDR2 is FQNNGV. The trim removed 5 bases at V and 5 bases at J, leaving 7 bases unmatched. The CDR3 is CASSPRLAGVDTQYF. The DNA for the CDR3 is TGTGCCAGCAGCCCCCGTCTAGCGGGAGTAGATACGCAGTATTTT.

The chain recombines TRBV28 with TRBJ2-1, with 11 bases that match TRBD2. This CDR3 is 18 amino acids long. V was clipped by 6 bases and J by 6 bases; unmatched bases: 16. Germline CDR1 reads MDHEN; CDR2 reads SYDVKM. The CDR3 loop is CASSQRPFLAGGPNEQFF. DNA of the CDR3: TGTGCCAGCAGCCAACGTCCGTTTTTAGCGGGGGGGCCCAATGAGCAGTTCTTC.

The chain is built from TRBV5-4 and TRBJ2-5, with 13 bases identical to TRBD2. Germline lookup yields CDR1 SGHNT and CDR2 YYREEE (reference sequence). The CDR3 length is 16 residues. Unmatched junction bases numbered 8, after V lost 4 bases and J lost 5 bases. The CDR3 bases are TGTGCCAGCAGCCTGGGGGGACTAGCGGGAATGGAGACCCAGTACTTC. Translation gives CASSLGGLAGMETQYF. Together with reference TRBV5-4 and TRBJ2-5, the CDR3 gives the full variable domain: ETGVTQSPTHLIKTRGQQVTLRCSSQSGHNTVSWYQQALGQGPQFIFQYYREEENGRGNFPPRFSGLQFPNYSSELNVNALELDDSALYLCASSLGGLAGMETQYFGPGTRLLVL.